These 15 T cell receptor beta chains share one sample of origin, sequenced in a study of liver allograft versus peripheral blood T cells. Whole-study context: Transplanted-liver T cell receptor repertoires were compared with recipients' peripheral blood repertoires.

Each CDR3 protein is one row after TCRdb ran MiXCR on the reads. Here the sample spans approximately 11,000 distinct CDR3 sequences, 20% to 25% being singletons. The receptors stem from a human patient who had a liver transplant. Some T cells may have originated in the graft donor.

The chain has TRBV7-2 and TRBJ1-1, with no clear D. The CDR3 sequence is 12 residues long. Germline lookup yields CDR1 SGHTA and CDR2 FQGNSA. V lost 5 bases to trimming and J lost 2 bases, with 6 bases between them. CDR3 in amino acids: CASSTRNTEAFF. The CDR3 DNA reads TGTGCCAGCAGCACCCGTAACACTGAAGCTTTCTTT.

Relative to its sample, this clonotype is medium-sized. V usage is TRBV18 and J usage is TRBJ1-1; the D is unclear. The CDR3 has 16 residues. V lost 3 bases and J 6 bases, leaving 20 bases between the germline ends. The germline CDR1 and CDR2 sequences are KGHSH and LQKENI. This CDR3 is CASSPPTSRRIAEAFF. For the CDR3, the DNA is TGTGCCAGCTCACCCCCGACTTCACGTAGGATTGCTGAAGCTTTCTTT. Variable domain in full (rest from reference TRBV18 and TRBJ1-1): NAGVMQNPRHLVRRRGQEARLRCSPMKGHSHVYWYRQLPEEGLKFMVYLQKENIIDESGMPKERFSAEFPKEGPSILRIQQVVRGDSAAYFCASSPPTSRRIAEAFFGQGTRLTVV.

This clonotype qualifies as medium-sized. This sequence joins TRBV7-2 and TRBJ2-1; tentatively, D is TRBD2 (6 bases). This CDR3 is 15 amino acids long. The V and J ends lost 4 bases and 2 bases respectively, with 12 bases between them. Germline-derived CDR1 and CDR2 are SGHTA and FQGNSA. CDR3 nucleotides: TGTGCCAGCAGCTGGGGACTGTTCACCTACAATGAGCAGTTCTTC. This encodes CASSWGLFTYNEQFF.

By share, this clonotype ranks as medium-sized (0.01 to 0.1%). This chain connects TRBV7-2 to TRBJ1-2; 8 nucleotides agree with TRBD1. The CDR3 runs to 14 residues. Germline V gene sequence: CDR1 SGHTA, CDR2 FQGNSA. With V trimmed by 2 bases and J by 6 bases, 5 bases remained unmatched. The CDR3 nucleotides read TGTGCCAGCAGCTTATGGCAGGGGGCGGATGGCTACACCTTC. Translation: CASSLWQGADGYTF. Full variable domain (outside the CDR3, taken from reference TRBV7-2 and TRBJ1-2): GAGVSQSPSNKVTEKGKDVELRCDPISGHTALYWYRQSLGQGLEFLIYFQGNSAPDKSGLPSDRFSAERTGGSVSTLTIQRTQQEDSAVYLCASSLWQGADGYTFGSGTRLTVV.

By frequency in the sample, this clonotype is medium-sized. The CDR3 coding sequence is TGTGCCAGCAGTGAAGCGCTAGAGGGATATGGCTACACCTTC. Its protein product is CASSEALEGYGYTF. The V call is TRBV6-1, the J call TRBJ1-2; D remains ambiguous. CDR1 and CDR2 from the germline V gene are MNHNS and SASEGT. With 0 bases removed from V and 5 bases from J, the gap between germline ends came to 10 bases. There are 14 residues in the CDR3.

This clonotype showed up just once. The chain has TRBV9 and TRBJ1-2, with TRBD1 matching 8 bases. Germline CDR1 SGDLS, CDR2 YYNGEE. The V segment lost 1 base and the J segment 5 bases; nucleotides outside the gene matches: 4. This CDR3 is built from 14 residues. CDR3 nucleotide sequence: TGTGCCAGCAGCGTAACGACAGGGGAGTATGGCTACACCTTC. Translation: CASSVTTGEYGYTF. Supplemented by reference TRBV9 and TRBJ1-2, the full variable domain reads DSGVTQTPKHLITATGQRVTLRCSPRSGDLSVYWYQQSLDQGLQFLIQYYNGEERAKGNILERFSAQQFPDLHSELNLSSLELGDSALYFCASSVTTGEYGYTFGSGTRLTVV.

Turning to this clonotype: One end of the junction does not line up with germline, which may come from a read error. The chain employs TRBV20-1 and TRBJ1-2, with a weak D call TRBD1 (6 bases). CDR1 is DFQATT, CDR2 SNEGSKA, per germline (reference sequence). The CDR3 runs to 10 residues. CDR3 residues: CSATTGRHPF. For the CDR3, the DNA is TGCAGTGCAACGACAGGTCGTCATCCCTTC.

Only a few counts were recorded for this clonotype. The gene calls are TRBV28 and TRBJ2-7; a possible D gene is TRBD1 (6 bases). Trimming shortened V by 6 bases and J by 4 bases, and 16 bases separated the two germline ends. CDR1 is MDHEN and CDR2 is SYDVKM in the germline V gene. The CDR3 totals 14 residues. The CDR3 sequence is CASSSPGVKYEQYF. For the CDR3, the DNA is TGTGCCAGCAGCTCCCCAGGGGTAAAGTACGAGCAGTACTTC.

The chain uses TRBV6-2 or TRBV6-3 and TRBJ1-5, with a weak D call TRBD1 (6 bases). The length of the CDR3 is 12 residues. The germline V and J ends were trimmed by 8 bases and 7 bases, with 12 bases remaining between them. Germline CDR1 reads MNHEY; CDR2 reads SVGEGT. CDR3 protein: CASEGGYQPQHF. The CDR3 DNA follows: TGTGCCAGCGAGGGGGGTTACCAGCCCCAGCATTTT.

Relative to its sample, this clonotype is medium-sized (0.01 to 0.1%). V and J are TRBV7-2 and TRBJ1-6; 7 positions agree with TRBD1. V shed 2 bases, J shed 5 bases, and the junction held 3 bases outside the gene matches. CDR3 length: 15 residues. Germline CDR1 reads SGHTA; CDR2 reads FQGNSA. DNA of the CDR3: TGTGCCAGCAGCTTACAGGGGGGAGATAATTCACCCCTCCACTTT. Translated: CASSLQGGDNSPLHF.

This clonotype was found many times. CDR3 protein: CASRTLGGDSANQPQHF. CDR3 nucleotide sequence: TGTGCCAGCAGAACCTTGGGAGGGGACAGCGCTAATCAGCCCCAGCATTTT. V is TRBV6-2 or TRBV6-3 and J is TRBJ1-5; 7 positions agree with TRBD1. The CDR3 is made up of 17 amino acids. Trimming cost V 6 bases and J 4 bases; bases outside gene matches: 15. CDR1 is MNHEY, CDR2 SVGEGT, per germline.

By sample fraction, this clonotype is medium-sized (0.01 to 0.1%). This chain joins TRBV19 and TRBJ1-2; possibly TRBD1 for D (6 bases). V lost 2 bases, J lost 8 bases, and 15 bases lay in between. The CDR3 covers 14 residues. Germline CDR1 and CDR2: LNHDA and SQIVND (reference sequence). This CDR3 is CASSIRGFPGGYTF. CDR3 nucleotide sequence: TGTGCCAGTAGTATAAGGGGGTTTCCTGGGGGCTACACCTTC.

By share, this clonotype counts as medium-sized. The genes are TRBV19 and TRBJ1-6, with 8 bases that match TRBD1. The V gene's germline CDR1 is LNHDA and CDR2 SQIVND (reference sequence). V lost 6 bases and J lost 7; bases outside the gene matches: 2. The CDR3 extends over 13 amino acids. The CDR3 sequence: CASSGTGNSPLHF. Written as DNA, the CDR3 is TGTGCCAGTAGCGGGACAGGAAATTCACCCCTCCACTTT.

Sample share makes this clonotype medium-sized. This sequence joins TRBV6-1 and TRBJ1-6, with D uncertain. CDR3 length equals 17 residues. The germline V gene has CDR1 MNHNS and CDR2 SASEGT. Trimming cost V 3 bases and J 4 bases, with 16 bases left between them. CDR3 region: CASSEEISHIYNSPLHF. As DNA, the CDR3 is TGTGCCAGCAGTGAGGAGATATCTCATATATATAATTCACCCCTCCACTTT.

This clonotype is medium-sized. This chain links TRBV18 with TRBJ1-2; no clear D. CDR3 length: 13 residues. Germline V lookup: CDR1 KGHSH, CDR2 LQKENI. Trimming pared 10 bases from V and 6 bases from J, leaving 18 bases between. The CDR3 here is CATTQGEIDGYTF. For the CDR3, the DNA is TGTGCCACCACCCAAGGTGAGATTGATGGCTACACCTTC.